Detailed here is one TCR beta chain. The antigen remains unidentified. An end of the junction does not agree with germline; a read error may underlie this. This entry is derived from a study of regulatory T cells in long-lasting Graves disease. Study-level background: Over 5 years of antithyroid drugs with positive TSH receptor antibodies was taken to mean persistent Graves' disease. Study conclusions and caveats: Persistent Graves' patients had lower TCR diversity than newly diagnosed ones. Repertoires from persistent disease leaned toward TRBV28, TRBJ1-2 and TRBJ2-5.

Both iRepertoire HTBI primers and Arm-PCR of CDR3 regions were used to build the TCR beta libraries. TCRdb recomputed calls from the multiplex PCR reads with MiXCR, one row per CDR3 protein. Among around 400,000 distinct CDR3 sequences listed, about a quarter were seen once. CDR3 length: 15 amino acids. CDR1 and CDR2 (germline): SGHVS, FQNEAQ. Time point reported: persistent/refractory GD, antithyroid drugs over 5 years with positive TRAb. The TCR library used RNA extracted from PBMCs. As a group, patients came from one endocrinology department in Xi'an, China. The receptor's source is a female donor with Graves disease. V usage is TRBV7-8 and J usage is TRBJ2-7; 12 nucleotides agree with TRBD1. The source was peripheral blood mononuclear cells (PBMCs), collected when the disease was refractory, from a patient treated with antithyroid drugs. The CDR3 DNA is TGTACCAGCAGCTTAGTGGGACAGGGGGCCGGGGAGCAGTACTTC. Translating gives CTSSLVGQGAGEQYF. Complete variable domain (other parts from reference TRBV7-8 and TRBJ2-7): GAGVSQSPRYKVAKRGQDVALRCDPISGHVSLFWYQQALGQGPEFLTYFQNEAQLDKSGLPSDRFFAERPEGSVSTLKIQRTQQEDSAVYLCTSSLVGQGAGEQYFGPGTRLTVT.